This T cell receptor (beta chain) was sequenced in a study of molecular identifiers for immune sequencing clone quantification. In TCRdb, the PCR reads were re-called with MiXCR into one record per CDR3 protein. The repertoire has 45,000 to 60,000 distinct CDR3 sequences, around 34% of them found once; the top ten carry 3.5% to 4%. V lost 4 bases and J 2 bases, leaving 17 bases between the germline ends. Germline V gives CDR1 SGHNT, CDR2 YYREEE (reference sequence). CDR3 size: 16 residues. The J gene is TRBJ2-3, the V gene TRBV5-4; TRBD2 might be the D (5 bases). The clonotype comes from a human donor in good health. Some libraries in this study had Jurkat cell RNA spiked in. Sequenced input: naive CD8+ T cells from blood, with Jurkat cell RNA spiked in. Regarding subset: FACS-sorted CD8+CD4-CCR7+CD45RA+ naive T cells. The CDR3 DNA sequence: TGTGCCAGCAGCACACCGGGAAACTCTTACACAGATACGCAGTATTTT. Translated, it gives CASSTPGNSYTDTQYF.